Listed below are T cell receptor beta chains from one sample, sequenced in a study of CD8 T cells in ankylosing spondylitis. MiXCR was run by TCRdb on the 5' RACE reads, yielding one entry per CDR3 protein. Among 200,000 to 300,000 distinct CDR3 sequences listed, around 11% were seen once. The specimen was blood, either unsorted or a sorted T cell fraction (not recorded which). These TCRs come from a male donor with ankylosing spondylitis or in good health (not recorded which). Each CDR3 is given with its conserved first and last residue.

J,V,CDR3
TRBJ1-2,TRBV29-1,CSGSGTDNYGYTF
TRBJ1-6,TRBV20-1,CCARVPQQGFHNSPLHF
TRBJ2-2,TRBV3-1,CASSHLRGNTGELFF
TRBJ1-4,TRBV11-2,CASSSPPGRINEKLFF
TRBJ1-1,TRBV20-1,CSARIRASWNTEAFF
TRBJ2-1,TRBV3-1,CASSPGPFYNEQFF
TRBJ2-1,TRBV15,CATSRDIWGAHSFYNEQFF
TRBJ1-2,TRBV11-2,CASTSDRAANYGYTF
TRBJ2-1,TRBV19,CASSIREGNEQFF
TRBJ2-7,TRBV7-2,CASSLAGRSYEQYF
TRBJ2-1,TRBV24-1,CATSDFVGTGGLSYNEQFF
TRBJ2-1,TRBV24-1,CATSDFFRIHSQGVYNEQFF
TRBJ1-3,TRBV15,CATSRDKGAAGNTIYF
TRBJ2-7,TRBV20-1,CSAKREGQYF
TRBJ2-2,TRBV9,CASSPTGTGGAHGELFF
TRBJ1-4,TRBV12-3/TRBV12-4,CASSLSPEKLFF
TRBJ2-1,TRBV12-3/TRBV12-4,CASSFRQGSHEQFF
TRBJ1-1,TRBV29-1,CSVEPGARGGTEAFF
TRBJ1-1,TRBV5-1,CASSLELNTEAFF
TRBJ2-3,TRBV13,CASSPRVDTDTQYF
TRBJ2-7,TRBV5-1,CASSLTTGTYEQYF
TRBJ2-7,TRBV12-3/TRBV12-4,CASKGTYEQYF
TRBJ1-5,TRBV5-1,CASSLIPGIYQPQHF
TRBJ2-2,TRBV20-1,CSGRGRHGTGELFF
TRBJ2-1,TRBV5-1,CASSWRTGSSYNEQFF
TRBJ1-2,TRBV12-3/TRBV12-4,CASSRTPYGYTF
TRBJ1-1,TRBV12-3/TRBV12-4,CASSSPGTEAFF
TRBJ2-1,TRBV9,CASSVDSGTSNEQFF
TRBJ2-3,TRBV10-3,CAIGPSQGTDTQYF
TRBJ1-1,TRBV6-1,CASTRGLDSEAFF
TRBJ1-1,TRBV20-1,CSASRQGTTEAFF
TRBJ2-3,TRBV10-3,CAISESDYGYTDTQYF
TRBJ1-5,TRBV20-1,CSARDPTGGSQPQHF